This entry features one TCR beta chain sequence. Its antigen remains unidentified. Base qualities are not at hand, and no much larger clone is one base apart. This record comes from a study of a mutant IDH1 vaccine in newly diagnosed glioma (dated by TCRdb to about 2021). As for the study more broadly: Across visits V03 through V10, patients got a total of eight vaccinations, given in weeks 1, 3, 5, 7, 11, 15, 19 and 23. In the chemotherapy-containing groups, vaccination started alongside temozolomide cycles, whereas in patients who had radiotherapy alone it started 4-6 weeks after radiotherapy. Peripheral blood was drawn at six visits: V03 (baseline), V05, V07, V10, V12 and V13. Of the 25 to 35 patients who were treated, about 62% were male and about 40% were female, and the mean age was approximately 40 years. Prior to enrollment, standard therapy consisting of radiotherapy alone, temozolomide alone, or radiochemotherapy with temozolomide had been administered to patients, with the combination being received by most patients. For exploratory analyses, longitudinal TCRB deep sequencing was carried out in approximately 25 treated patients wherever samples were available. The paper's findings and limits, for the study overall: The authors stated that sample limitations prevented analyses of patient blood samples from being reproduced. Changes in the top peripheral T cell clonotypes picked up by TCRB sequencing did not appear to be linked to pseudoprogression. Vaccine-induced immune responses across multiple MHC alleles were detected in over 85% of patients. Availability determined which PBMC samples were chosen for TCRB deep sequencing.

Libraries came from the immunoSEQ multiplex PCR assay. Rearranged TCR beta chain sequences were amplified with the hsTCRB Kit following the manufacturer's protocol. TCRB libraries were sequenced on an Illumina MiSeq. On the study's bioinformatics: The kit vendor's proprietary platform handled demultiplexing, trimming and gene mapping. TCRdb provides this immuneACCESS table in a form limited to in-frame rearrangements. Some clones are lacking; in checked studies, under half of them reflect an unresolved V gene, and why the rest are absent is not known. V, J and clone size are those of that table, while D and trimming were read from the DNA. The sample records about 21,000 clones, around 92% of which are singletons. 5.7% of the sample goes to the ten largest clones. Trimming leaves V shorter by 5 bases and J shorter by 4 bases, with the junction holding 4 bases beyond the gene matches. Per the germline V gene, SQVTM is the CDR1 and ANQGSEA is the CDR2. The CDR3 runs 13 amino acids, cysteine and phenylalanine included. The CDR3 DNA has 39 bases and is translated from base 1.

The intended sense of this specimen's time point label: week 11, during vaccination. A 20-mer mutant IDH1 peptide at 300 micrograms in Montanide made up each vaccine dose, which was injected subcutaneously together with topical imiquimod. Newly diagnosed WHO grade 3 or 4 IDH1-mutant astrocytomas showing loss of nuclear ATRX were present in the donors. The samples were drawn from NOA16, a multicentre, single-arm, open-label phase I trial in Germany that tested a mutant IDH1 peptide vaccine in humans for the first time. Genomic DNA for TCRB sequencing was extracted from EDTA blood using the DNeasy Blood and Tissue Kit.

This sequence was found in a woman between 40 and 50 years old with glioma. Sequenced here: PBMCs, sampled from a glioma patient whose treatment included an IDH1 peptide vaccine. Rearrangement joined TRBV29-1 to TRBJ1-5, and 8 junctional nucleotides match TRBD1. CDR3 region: CSVSGGGNQPQHF. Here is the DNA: TGCAGCGTTTCAGGGGGCGGTAATCAGCCCCAGCATTTT.